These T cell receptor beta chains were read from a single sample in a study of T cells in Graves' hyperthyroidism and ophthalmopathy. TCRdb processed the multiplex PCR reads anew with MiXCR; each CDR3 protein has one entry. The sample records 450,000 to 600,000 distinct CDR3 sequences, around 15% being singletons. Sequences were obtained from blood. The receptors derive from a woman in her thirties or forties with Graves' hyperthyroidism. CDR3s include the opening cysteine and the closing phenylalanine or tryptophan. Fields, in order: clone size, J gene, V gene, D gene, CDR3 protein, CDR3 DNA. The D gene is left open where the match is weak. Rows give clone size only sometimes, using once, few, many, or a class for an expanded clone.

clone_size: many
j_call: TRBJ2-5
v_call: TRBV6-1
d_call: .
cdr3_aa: CASSYARDETQYF
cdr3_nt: TGTGCCAGCAGTTATGCTAGGGACGAGACCCAGTACTTC

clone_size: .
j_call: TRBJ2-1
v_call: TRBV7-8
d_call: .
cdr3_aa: CASSLGGGGDNSYNEQFF
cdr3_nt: TGTGCCAGCAGCCTAGGGGGGGGGGGTGATAACTCCTACAATGAGCAGTTCTTC

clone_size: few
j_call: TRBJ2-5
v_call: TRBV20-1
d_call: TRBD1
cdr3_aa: CSARSPGQGGETQYF
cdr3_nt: TGCAGTGCTAGGTCACCGGGACAGGGAGGAGAGACCCAGTACTTC

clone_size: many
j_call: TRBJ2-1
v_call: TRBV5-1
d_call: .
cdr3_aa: CASSSSGNSYNEQFF
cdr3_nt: TGCGCCAGCAGCTCAAGCGGAAACTCCTACAATGAGCAGTTCTTC

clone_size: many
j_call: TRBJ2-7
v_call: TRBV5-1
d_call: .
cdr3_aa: CASSSVPGPGYEQYF
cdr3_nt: TGCGCCAGCAGCTCGGTCCCGGGACCCGGTTACGAGCAGTACTTC

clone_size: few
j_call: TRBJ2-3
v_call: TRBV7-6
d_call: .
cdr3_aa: CASSKTDSTDTQYF
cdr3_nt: TGTGCCAGCAGCAAAACAGACAGCACAGATACGCAGTATTTT

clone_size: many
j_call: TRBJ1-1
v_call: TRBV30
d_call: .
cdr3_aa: CAWSVGGVITEAFF
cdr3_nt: TGTGCCTGGAGTGTAGGGGGGGTGATCACTGAAGCTTTCTTT

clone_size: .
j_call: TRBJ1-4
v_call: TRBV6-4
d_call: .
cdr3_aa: CASSDRERALLEKLFF
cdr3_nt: TGTGCCAGCAGTGACAGGGAAAGGGCCCTTCTTGAAAAACTGTTTTTT

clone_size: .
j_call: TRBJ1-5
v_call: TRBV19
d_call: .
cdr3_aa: CASSMSVQYSNQPQHF
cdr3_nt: TGTGCCAGTAGTATGTCGGTACAATATAGCAATCAGCCCCAGCATTTT

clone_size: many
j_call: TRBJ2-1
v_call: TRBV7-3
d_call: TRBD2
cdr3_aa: CASSSLAGDNEQFF
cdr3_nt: TGTGCCAGCAGCTCCCTAGCGGGTGACAATGAGCAGTTCTTC

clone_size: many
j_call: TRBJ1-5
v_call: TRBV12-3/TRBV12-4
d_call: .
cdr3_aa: CASSLGNRALQPQHF
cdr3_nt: TGTGCCAGCAGTTTAGGGAACAGGGCCTTACAGCCCCAGCATTTT

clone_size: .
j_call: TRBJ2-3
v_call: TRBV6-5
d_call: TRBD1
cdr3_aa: CASSYQDRAGDTQYF
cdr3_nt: TGTGCCAGCAGTTACCAAGACAGGGCAGGAGATACGCAGTATTTT

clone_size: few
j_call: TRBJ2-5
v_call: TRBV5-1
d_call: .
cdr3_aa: CASSLTGRGGPLETQYF
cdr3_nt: TGCGCCAGCAGCTTGACTGGCCGTGGGGGGCCTCTGGAGACCCAGTACTTC

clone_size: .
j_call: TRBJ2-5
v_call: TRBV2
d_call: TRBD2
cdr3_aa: CASSAGLAGEGTQYF
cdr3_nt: TGTGCCAGCAGCGCGGGACTAGCGGGAGAGGGGACCCAGTACTTC

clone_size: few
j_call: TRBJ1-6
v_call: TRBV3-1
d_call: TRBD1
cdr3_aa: CASSRTGTGRLVPLHF
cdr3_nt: TGTGCCAGCAGCCGAACCGGGACAGGGAGGTTGGTCCCCCTCCACTTT

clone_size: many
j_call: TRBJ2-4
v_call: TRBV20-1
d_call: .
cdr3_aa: CSAKNPQIAKNIQYF
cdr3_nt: TGCAGTGCTAAAAACCCACAGATAGCCAAAAACATTCAGTACTTC

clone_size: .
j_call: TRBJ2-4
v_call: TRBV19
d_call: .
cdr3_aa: CASSPGTLGGKNIQYF
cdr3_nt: TGTGCCAGTAGTCCTGGGACTCTGGGAGGCAAAAACATTCAGTACTTC

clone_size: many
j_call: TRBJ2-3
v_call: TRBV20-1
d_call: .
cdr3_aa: CSARDYRLATDTQYF
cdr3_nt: TGCAGTGCTAGAGATTACAGGCTAGCCACAGATACGCAGTATTTT

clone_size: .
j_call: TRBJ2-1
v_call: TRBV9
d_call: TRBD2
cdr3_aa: CASSGEREYEQFF
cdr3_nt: TGTGCCAGCAGCGGCGAGCGGGAGTATGAGCAGTTCTTC

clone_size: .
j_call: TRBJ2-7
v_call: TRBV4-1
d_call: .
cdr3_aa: CASSPGPRAGEQYF
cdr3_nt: TGCGCCAGCAGCCCGGGACCTCGGGCTGGCGAGCAGTACTTC

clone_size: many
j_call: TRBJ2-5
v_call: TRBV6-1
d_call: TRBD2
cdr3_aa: CASSEGLAGRYQETQYF
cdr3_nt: TGTGCCAGCAGTGAAGGACTAGCGGGAAGGTACCAAGAGACCCAGTACTTC

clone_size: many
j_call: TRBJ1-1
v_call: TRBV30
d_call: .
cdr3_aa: CAWSLIGAGNTEAFF
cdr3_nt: TGTGCCTGGAGTCTTATCGGGGCGGGGAACACTGAAGCTTTCTTT

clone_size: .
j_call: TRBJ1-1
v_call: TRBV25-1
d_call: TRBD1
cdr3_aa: CASARQGARSAEAFF
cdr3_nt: TGTGCCAGCGCCCGACAGGGGGCCCGGTCGGCTGAAGCTTTCTTT

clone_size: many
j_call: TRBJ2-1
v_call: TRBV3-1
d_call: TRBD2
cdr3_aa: CASSKRLAGDNEQFF
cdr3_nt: TGTGCCAGCAGCAAACGACTAGCGGGGGACAATGAGCAGTTCTTC

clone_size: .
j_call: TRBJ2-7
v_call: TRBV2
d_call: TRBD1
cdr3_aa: CASNRPGQDAYEQYF
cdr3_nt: TGTGCCAGCAACCGGCCGGGACAGGACGCCTACGAGCAGTACTTC

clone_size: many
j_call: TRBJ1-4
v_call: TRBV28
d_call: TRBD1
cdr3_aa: CASSLNQGAFEKLFF
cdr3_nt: TGTGCCAGCAGTTTAAATCAGGGGGCTTTTGAAAAACTGTTTTTT

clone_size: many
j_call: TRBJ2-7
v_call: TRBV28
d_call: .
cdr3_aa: CASRDRDLKAYEQYF
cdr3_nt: TGTGCCAGCCGAGACCGGGACTTGAAAGCCTACGAGCAGTACTTC

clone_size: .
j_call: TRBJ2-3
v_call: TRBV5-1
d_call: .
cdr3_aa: CASSSSSVYKDTQYF
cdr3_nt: TGCGCCAGCAGCTCTTCTAGCGTCTACAAAGATACGCAGTATTTT

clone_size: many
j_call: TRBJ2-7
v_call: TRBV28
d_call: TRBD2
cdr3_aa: CASNVAGGSYEQYF
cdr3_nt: TGTGCCAGCAATGTAGCGGGAGGTTCCTACGAGCAGTACTTC